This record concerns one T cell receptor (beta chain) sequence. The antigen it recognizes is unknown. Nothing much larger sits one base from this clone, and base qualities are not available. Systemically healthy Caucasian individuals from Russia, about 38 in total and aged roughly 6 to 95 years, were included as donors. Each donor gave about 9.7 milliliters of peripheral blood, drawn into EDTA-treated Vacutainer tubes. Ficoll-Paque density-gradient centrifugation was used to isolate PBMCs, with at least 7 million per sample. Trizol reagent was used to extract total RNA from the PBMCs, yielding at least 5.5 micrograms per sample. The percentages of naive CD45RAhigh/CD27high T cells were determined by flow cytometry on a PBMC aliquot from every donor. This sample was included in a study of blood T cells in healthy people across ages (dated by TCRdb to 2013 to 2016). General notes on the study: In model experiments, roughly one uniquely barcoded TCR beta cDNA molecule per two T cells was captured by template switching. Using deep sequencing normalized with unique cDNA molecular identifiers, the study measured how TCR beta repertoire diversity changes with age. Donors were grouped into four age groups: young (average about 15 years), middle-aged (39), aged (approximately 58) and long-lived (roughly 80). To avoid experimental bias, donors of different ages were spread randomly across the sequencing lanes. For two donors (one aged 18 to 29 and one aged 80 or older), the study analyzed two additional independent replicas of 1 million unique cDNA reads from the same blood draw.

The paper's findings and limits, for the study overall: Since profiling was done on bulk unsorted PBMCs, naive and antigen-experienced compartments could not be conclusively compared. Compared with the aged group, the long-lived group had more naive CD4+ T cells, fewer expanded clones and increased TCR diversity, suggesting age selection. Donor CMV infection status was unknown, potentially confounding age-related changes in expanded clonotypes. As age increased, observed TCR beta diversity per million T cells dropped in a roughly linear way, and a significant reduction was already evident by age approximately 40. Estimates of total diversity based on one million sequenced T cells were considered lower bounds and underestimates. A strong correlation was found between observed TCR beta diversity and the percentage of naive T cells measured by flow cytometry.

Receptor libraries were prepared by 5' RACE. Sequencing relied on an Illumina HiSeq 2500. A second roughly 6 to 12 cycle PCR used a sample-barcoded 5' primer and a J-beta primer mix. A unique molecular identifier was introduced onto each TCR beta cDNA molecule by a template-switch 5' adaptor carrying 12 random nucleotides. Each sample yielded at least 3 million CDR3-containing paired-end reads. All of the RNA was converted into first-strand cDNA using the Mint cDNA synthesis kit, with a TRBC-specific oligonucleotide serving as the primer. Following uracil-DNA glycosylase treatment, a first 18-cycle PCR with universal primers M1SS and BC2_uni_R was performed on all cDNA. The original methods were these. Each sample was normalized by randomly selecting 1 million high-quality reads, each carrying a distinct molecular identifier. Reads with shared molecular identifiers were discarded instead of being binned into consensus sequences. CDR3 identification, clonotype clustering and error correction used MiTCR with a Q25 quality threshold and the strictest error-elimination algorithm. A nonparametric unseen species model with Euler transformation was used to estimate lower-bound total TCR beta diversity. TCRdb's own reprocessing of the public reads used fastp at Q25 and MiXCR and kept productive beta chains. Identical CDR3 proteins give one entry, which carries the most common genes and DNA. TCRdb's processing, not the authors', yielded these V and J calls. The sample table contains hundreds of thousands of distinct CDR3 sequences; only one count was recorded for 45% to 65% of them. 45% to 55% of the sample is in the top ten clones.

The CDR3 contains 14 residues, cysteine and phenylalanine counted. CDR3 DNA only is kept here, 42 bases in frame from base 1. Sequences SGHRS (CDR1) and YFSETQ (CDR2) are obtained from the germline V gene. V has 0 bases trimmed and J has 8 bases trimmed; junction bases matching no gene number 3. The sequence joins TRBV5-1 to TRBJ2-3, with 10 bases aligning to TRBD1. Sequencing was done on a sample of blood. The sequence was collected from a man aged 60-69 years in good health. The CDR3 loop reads CASSLGQGAGTQYF. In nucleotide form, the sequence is TGCGCCAGCAGCTTGGGACAGGGGGCGGGTACGCAGTATTTT.